This TCR beta chain was recorded in a study of blood T cells in healthy people across ages. Study findings and constraints: Strongly correlated with naive T cell percentage was TCR beta diversity. Total diversity from one million sequenced T cells was likely underestimated. What prevented conclusive comparison of naive and antigen-experienced cells was that PBMCs were unsorted. A roughly linear fall in TCR beta diversity per million T cells was seen with increasing age.

Primed by a sample-barcoded 5' primer and a J-beta primer mix, a second PCR proceeded for 7 to 11 cycles. A single record per CDR3 protein comes from TCRdb applying MiXCR to the 5' RACE reads. The sample has 650,000 or so distinct CDR3 sequences, about 50% seen once. The CDR3 totals 15 residues. Germline V gene lookup returns CDR1 MNHEY and CDR2 SMNVEV (reference sequence). V lost 6 bases to trimming and J lost 2 bases; unmatched junction nucleotides: 6. Notes on this clonotype: Antigen specificity is unknown.

The receptor was derived from a woman older than 75 in good health. Sequencing was done on a sample of blood. The chain recombines TRBV27 with TRBJ2-1; 8 bases agree with TRBD2. The CDR3 loop reads CASRPRGGPYNEQFF. For the CDR3, the DNA is TGTGCCAGCAGGCCCCGGGGGGGCCCCTACAATGAGCAGTTCTTC.